This entry lists 3 T cell receptor beta chains sequenced from one sample in a study of metastatic and nonmetastatic thyroid tumors (dated by TCRdb to the early 2020s). No treatment had been received by any patient before thyroid surgery. Library method: PCR. Reads for this sample came from an Illumina HiSeq 4000. The raw public data were reprocessed by TCRdb itself: fastp quality trimming at Q25, MiXCR clonotype calling, in-frame beta chains only. Across this sample there are roughly 30,000 clones, with roughly a tenth seen only once. The biggest ten clones account for 16% of the sample. Sequencing input: blood. The source is a female donor with papillary thyroid cancer or a benign thyroid nodule (not recorded which). Some clones in this sample may be carry-over from other donors' samples.

This clone was seen at least ten times. CDR3 residues: CASSLPREPVGAGELFF. CDR3 coding DNA: TGTGCCAGCAGTCTCCCTCGGGAGCCGGTTGGCGCCGGGGAGCTGTTTTTT. V gene TRBV2 combines with J gene TRBJ2-2, with D maybe TRBD2 (6 bases). The V end lost 5 bases, the J end lost 6 bases, and 22 bases lay between the germline ends. This CDR3 has 17 residues. Germline V gene lookup returns CDR1 SNHLY and CDR2 FYNNEI.

The V gene is TRBV5-1, the J gene TRBJ2-2; no clear D. The V end was cut by 1 base, the J end by 4 bases, with 8 bases between. The CDR3 is 14 amino acids. Germline CDR1 SGHRS, CDR2 YFSETQ. CDR3 sequence reads: CASSLWYSTGELFF. CDR3 DNA: TGCGCCAGCAGCTTGTGGTACAGCACCGGGGAGCTGTTTTTT. The entire variable domain, with the rest obtained from reference TRBV5-1 and TRBJ2-2, is as follows: KAGVTQTPRYLIKTRGQQVTLSCSPISGHRSVSWYQQTPGQGLQFLFEYFSETQRNKGNFPGRFSGRQFSNSRSEMNVSTLELGDSALYLCASSLWYSTGELFFGEGSRLTVL.

On this clone itself: One end of the junction varies from germline; a read error may be responsible. The chain is built from TRBV6-1 and TRBJ2-7; D might be TRBD2 (5 bases). This CDR3 is built from 12 residues. Germline V gene lookup returns CDR1 MNHNS and CDR2 SASEGT. The CDR3 is CASSEAMAGGDF. In DNA form, the CDR3 reads TGTGCCAGCAGTGAAGCTATGGCAGGAGGAGACTTC.